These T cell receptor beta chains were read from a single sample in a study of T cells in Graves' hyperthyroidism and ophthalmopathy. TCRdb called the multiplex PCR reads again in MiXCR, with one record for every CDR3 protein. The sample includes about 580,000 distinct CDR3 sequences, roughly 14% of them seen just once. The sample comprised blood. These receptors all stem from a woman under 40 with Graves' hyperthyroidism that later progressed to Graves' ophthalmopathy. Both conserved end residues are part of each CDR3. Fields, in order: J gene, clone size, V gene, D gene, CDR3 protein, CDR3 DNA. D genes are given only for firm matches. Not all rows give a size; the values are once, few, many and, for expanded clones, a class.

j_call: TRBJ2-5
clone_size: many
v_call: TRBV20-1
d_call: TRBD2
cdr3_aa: CSARALGEAGVGETQYF
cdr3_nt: TGCAGTGCTAGAGCTCTGGGAGAAGCGGGAGTAGGTGAGACCCAGTACTTC

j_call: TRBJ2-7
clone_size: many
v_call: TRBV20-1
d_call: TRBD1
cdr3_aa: CSASSGQGSRTYEQYF
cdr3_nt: TGCAGTGCTAGTTCGGGACAGGGGTCACGGACCTACGAGCAGTACTTC

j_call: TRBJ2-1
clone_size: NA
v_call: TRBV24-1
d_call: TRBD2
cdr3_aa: CATSDGVWLSGSGYNEQFF
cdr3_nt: TGTGCCACCAGTGATGGGGTTTGGCTTAGCGGGAGTGGCTACAATGAGCAGTTCTTC

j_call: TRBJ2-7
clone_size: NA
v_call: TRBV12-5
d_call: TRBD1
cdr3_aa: CASGLVLFRQGTYEQYF
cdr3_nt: TGTGCTAGTGGTTTGGTGCTATTTCGACAGGGGACGTACGAGCAGTACTTC

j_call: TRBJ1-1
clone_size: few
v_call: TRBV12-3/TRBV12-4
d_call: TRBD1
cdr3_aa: CASSKGQVNEAFF
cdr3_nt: TGTGCCAGCAGCAAGGGACAGGTTAATGAAGCTTTCTTT

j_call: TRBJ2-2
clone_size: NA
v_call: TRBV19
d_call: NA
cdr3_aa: CASSMEDRGFGGELFF
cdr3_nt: TGTGCCAGTAGTATGGAGGACCGGGGTTTTGGCGGGGAGCTGTTTTTT

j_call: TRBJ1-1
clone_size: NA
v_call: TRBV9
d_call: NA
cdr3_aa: CASSGGVNLMNTEAFF
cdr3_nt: TGTGCCAGCAGCGGGGGGGTCAACTTAATGAACACTGAAGCTTTCTTT

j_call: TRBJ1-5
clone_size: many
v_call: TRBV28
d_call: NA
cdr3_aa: CASISRTVQPQHF
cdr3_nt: TGTGCCAGCATCTCACGGACGGTTCAGCCCCAGCATTTT

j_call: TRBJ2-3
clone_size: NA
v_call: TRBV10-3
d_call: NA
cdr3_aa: CAISAGPSRGRTDTQYF
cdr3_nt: TGTGCCATCAGTGCAGGCCCCAGCAGGGGCAGGACAGATACGCAGTATTTT

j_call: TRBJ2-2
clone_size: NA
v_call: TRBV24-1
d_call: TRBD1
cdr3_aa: CATSGTTGGNTGELFF
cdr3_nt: TGTGCCACCAGTGGAACTACAGGGGGCAACACCGGGGAGCTGTTTTTT

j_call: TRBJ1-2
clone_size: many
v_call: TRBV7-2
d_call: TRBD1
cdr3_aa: CASSSGDRVYGYTF
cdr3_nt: TGTGCCAGCAGCTCAGGGGACAGGGTCTATGGCTACACCTTC

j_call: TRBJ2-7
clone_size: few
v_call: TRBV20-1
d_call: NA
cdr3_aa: CSARDLAEMTYEQYF
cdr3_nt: TGCAGTGCTAGAGATCTGGCGGAAATGACCTACGAGCAGTACTTC